This T cell receptor (beta chain) comes out of a study of control samples from healthy donors and cancer patients. The data were produced by immunoSEQ multiplex PCR, yet TCRdb's version contains in-frame clones alone and is incomplete. Here the sample spans 90,000 or so clones, about 81% being singletons. CDR1 is SGHRS, CDR2 YFSETQ, per germline. V lost 4 bases, J lost 0 bases, and 10 bases lay in between. This CDR3 comprises 14 residues. The rearrangement joins TRBV5-1 to TRBJ1-2; a weak D match, TRBD1 (6 bases). The sequencing sample was made of PBMCs. This sequence originates from a man aged 65 to 85 with lung cancer. The CDR3 sequence: CASSAGTTNYGYTF. DNA of the CDR3: TGCGCCAGCAGCGCAGGGACAACTAACTATGGCTACACCTTC.